Listed below are T cell receptor beta chains from one sample, sequenced in a study of blood T cell repertoires in COVID-19. Only in-frame clones appear in the TCRdb table, and some are missing; sequencing was by immunoSEQ multiplex PCR. The table has 55,000 to 90,000 clones, 85% to 90% seen once. The sample consisted of peripheral blood. Receptor source: a human donor in a cohort sampled during active COVID-19. Both conserved end residues are part of each CDR3. The D gene is left open where the match is weak. Size tells how often a clone was seen (once, few, many) or the class of an expanded clone, and some rows leave it out.

CDR3 protein,CDR3 DNA,V gene,D gene,clone size,J gene
CASSQVPGGGGYGYTF,TGTGCCAGCAGCCAAGTTCCAGGGGGAGGCGGCTATGGCTACACCTTC,TRBV3-1/TRBV3-2,TRBD1,-,TRBJ1-2
CASSPGQGRGYGYTF,TGCGCCAGCAGCCCTGGACAGGGGAGGGGGTATGGCTACACCTTC,TRBV5-1,TRBD1,-,TRBJ1-2
CASSERDRAGNTIYF,TGTGCCAGCAGTGAACGGGACAGGGCTGGAAACACCATATATTTT,TRBV6-1,TRBD1,-,TRBJ1-3
CASRSRLWGNEQFF,TGTGCCAGTAGATCTCGACTATGGGGCAATGAGCAGTTCTTC,TRBV19,-,-,TRBJ2-1
CASSGTSGSYEQYF,TGCGCCAGCAGCGGGACTAGCGGGAGCTACGAGCAGTACTTC,TRBV10-1,TRBD2,-,TRBJ2-7
CASSPKAKGFYEQYF,TGTGCCAGCTCACCTAAAGCAAAGGGGTTCTACGAGCAGTACTTC,TRBV18,-,-,TRBJ2-7
CASSPSGTGKYEQYF,TGTGCCAGCAGCCCCTCCGGGACAGGGAAATACGAGCAGTACTTC,TRBV3-1/TRBV3-2,TRBD1,-,TRBJ2-7
CASSRGGREKLFF,TGTGCCAGCAGCAGGGGAGGGCGTGAAAAACTGTTTTTT,TRBV6-5,-,-,TRBJ1-4
CASSYSRDSYEQYF,TGTGCCAGCAGTTACTCGCGGGACAGCTACGAGCAGTACTTC,TRBV6-5,-,-,TRBJ2-7
CASSLGRGDQPQHF,TGTGCCAGCAGCTTGGGGAGGGGTGATCAGCCCCAGCATTTT,TRBV5-5,-,few,TRBJ1-5
CASSKGRQGHGYTF,TGTGCCAGCAGCAAAGGCCGACAGGGGCATGGCTACACCTTC,TRBV21-1,-,-,TRBJ1-2
CASSFGGSISYNEQFF,TGTGCCAGCAGCTTTGGCGGGAGCATCTCCTACAATGAGCAGTTCTTC,TRBV11-2,TRBD2,-,TRBJ2-1
CSVEVFGGSRADTQYF,TGCAGCGTTGAAGTATTTGGCGGGAGTAGGGCAGATACGCAGTATTTT,TRBV29-1,TRBD2,-,TRBJ2-3
CASSSLRGQANEKLFF,TGTGCCAGCAGTTCCCTCAGGGGGCAGGCTAATGAAAAACTGTTTTTT,TRBV27,TRBD1,once,TRBJ1-4
CASSRGQKNIQYF,TGTGCCAGCAGCCGCGGACAGAAAAACATTCAGTACTTC,TRBV28,-,-,TRBJ2-4
CASSLDVAGTTNF,TGTGCCAGCAGCTTAGACGTAGCGGGAACGACAAACTTC,TRBV7-2,TRBD2,few,TRBJ2-7
CASSLAGGRLGNTIYF,TGCGCCAGCAGCTTGGCGGGGGGGCGCCTTGGAAACACCATATATTTT,TRBV5-1,-,-,TRBJ1-3
CASSLDRASEQFF,TGTGCCAGCAGCTTAGACAGGGCCAGTGAGCAGTTCTTC,TRBV11-2,-,-,TRBJ2-1
CASSQSGVVNNQPQHF,TGTGCCAGCTCCCAGAGCGGGGTGGTAAACAATCAGCCCCAGCATTTT,TRBV19,-,-,TRBJ1-5
CASSESSGYYGYTF,TGCGCCAGCAGTGAGTCATCGGGTTACTATGGCTACACCTTC,TRBV10-2,-,medium-sized,TRBJ1-2
CAIRAREEETQYF,TGTGCCATCAGAGCGCGGGAGGAAGAGACCCAGTACTTC,TRBV10-3,TRBD2,-,TRBJ2-5
CASRIGQSVHEQYF,TGCGCCAGCAGGATTGGACAATCCGTTCACGAGCAGTACTTC,TRBV5-1,-,once,TRBJ2-7
CASSQRDKNTEAFF,TGTGCCAGCAGCCAACGGGATAAGAACACTGAAGCTTTCTTT,TRBV3-1/TRBV3-2,-,-,TRBJ1-1
CACLQGGAGTQYF,TGTGCCTGTCTCCAAGGGGGTGCGGGGACCCAGTACTTC,TRBV12-3/TRBV12-4,-,-,TRBJ2-5
CASWGQGVEQFF,TGTGCCAGCTGGGGTCAGGGCGTAGAGCAGTTCTTC,TRBV28,-,-,TRBJ2-1
CASSPGLRKHNEQFF,TGTGCCAGCAGCCCGGGGTTGAGGAAACACAATGAGCAGTTCTTC,TRBV3-1/TRBV3-2,-,-,TRBJ2-1
CASSGGPPPQYF,TGTGCCAGCAGTGGAGGGCCTCCACCGCAGTATTTT,TRBV2,-,-,TRBJ2-3
CASSSADRLGCNQPQHF,TGTGCCAGCAGTTCCGCAGACAGATTAGGCTGCAATCAGCCCCAGCATTTT,TRBV28,-,once,TRBJ1-5
CASSELAGGSDEQFF,TGTGCCAGCAGTGAACTAGCGGGAGGGAGTGATGAGCAGTTCTTC,TRBV6-1,TRBD2,-,TRBJ2-1
CASSILDGRGNEQFF,TGTGCCAGTAGTATACTCGACGGTCGGGGGAATGAGCAGTTCTTC,TRBV19,-,-,TRBJ2-1
CASSYLPGQGPRGEKLFF,TGTGCCAGCAGTTACCTACCGGGACAGGGGCCCCGGGGAGAAAAACTGTTTTTT,TRBV6-7,TRBD1,-,TRBJ1-4
CASSSGLTHNEQFF,TGTGCCAGCAGTTCGGGACTAACTCACAATGAGCAGTTCTTC,TRBV27,TRBD2,-,TRBJ2-1
CASCRELGTEAFF,TGTGCCAGCTGTCGGGAGTTGGGGACTGAAGCTTTCTTT,TRBV6-5,-,-,TRBJ1-1
CASSLVGGRINGYTF,TGTGCCAGCAGCTTAGTCGGGGGGCGCATAAACGGCTACACCTTC,TRBV7-9,-,few,TRBJ1-2
CASRRTGGSTEAFF,TGTGCCAGCAGACGTACAGGGGGGAGCACTGAAGCTTTCTTT,TRBV11-2,TRBD1,-,TRBJ1-1
CASSLEGPSTDTQYF,TGCGCCAGCAGCTTGGAGGGGCCAAGCACAGATACGCAGTATTTT,TRBV5-1,-,-,TRBJ2-3
CATGEPYNEQFF,TGTGCTACGGGGGAACCCTACAATGAGCAGTTCTTC,TRBV19,-,-,TRBJ2-1
CASSDAGNYGYTF,TGCGCCAGCAGTGACGCAGGGAACTATGGCTACACCTTC,TRBV10-2,-,-,TRBJ1-2
CASSLEGPLDTGELFF,TGCGCCAGCAGCTTGGAGGGGCCTCTAGACACCGGGGAGCTGTTTTTT,TRBV5-1,-,-,TRBJ2-2
CASISGQITGELFF,TGTGCCAGCATATCGGGACAAATAACCGGGGAGCTGTTTTTT,TRBV28,-,-,TRBJ2-2